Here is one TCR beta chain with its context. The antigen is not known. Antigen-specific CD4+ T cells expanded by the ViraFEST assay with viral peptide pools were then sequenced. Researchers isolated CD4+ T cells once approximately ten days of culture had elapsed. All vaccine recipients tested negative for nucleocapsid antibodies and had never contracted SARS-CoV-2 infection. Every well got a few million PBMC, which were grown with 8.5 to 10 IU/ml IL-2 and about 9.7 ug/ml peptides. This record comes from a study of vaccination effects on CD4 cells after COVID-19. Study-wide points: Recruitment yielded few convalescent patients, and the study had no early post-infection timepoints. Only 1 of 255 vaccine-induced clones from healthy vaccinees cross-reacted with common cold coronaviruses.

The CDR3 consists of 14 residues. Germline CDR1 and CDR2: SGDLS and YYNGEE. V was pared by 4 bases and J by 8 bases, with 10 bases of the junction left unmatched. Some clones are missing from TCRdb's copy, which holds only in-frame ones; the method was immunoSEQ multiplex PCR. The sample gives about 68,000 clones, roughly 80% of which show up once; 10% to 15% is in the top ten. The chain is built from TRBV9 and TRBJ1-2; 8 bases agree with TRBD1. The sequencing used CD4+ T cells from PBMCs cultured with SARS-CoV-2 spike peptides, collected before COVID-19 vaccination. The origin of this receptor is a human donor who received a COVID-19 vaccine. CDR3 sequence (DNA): TGTGCCAGCAGCTTATTGTCAGGGGGCGGAGGCTACACCTTC. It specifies CASSLLSGGGGYTF.